The 28 T cell receptor beta chains given below trace back to one sample, sequenced in a study of CD8+ T cells in alopecia areata. Following extraction, RNA underwent reverse transcription to cDNA, which served as the sequencing template. Sequencing used immunoSEQ multiplex PCR; TCRdb keeps in-frame clones, though not all of them. The repertoire holds a few hundred thousand clones, with under 70% as singletons. Documented treatment: oral pan-JAK inhibitor, 5-10 mg twice daily. The sample was CD4+ T cells sorted from blood, taken around week 42, from a patient treated with tofacitinib. The source of these receptors is a human donor with alopecia areata.

This clone came up a few times. The V gene is TRBV11-2, the J gene TRBJ2-6; D is uncertain. The CDR3 totals 15 residues. From germline, CDR1 is SGHAT and CDR2 FQNNGV. Trimming stripped 5 bases from V and 1 base from J, with 9 bases between. This CDR3 is CASSPTVSGANVLTF. The CDR3 DNA reads TGTGCCAGCAGCCCTACAGTATCTGGGGCCAACGTCCTGACTTTC.

This clone was seen a handful of times. This likely comes from a read error, as the CDR3 has no conserved phenylalanine or tryptophan at its end. The DNA is left out, because the CDR3 cannot be placed on it with certainty; the CDR3 is given as TCRdb lists it. The chain carries TRBV6-5 and TRBJ1-2. CDR1 is MNHEY and CDR2 is SVGAGI in the germline V gene. Ends included, the CDR3 has 10 residues. This CDR3 reads CASSYSAGSV.

CDR3 amino acids: CSVERGADEAFF. The CDR3 DNA sequence: TGCAGCGTTGAACGGGGGGCTGATGAAGCTTTCTTT. The rearrangement joins TRBV29-1 to TRBJ1-1, with D possibly matching TRBD1 (6 bases). Germline lookup yields CDR1 SQVTM and CDR2 ANQGSEA. The V end lost 2 bases, the J end lost 7 bases, and 11 bases lay between the germline ends. There are 12 residues in the CDR3.

The chain uses TRBV4-2 and TRBJ2-2; D is perhaps TRBD1 or TRBD2 (5 bases each). Germline CDR1 and CDR2: LGHNA and YNFKEQ. The CDR3 sequence is 16 residues long. V was cut by 2 bases and J by 6 bases, with 16 bases left in between. Here the CDR3 DNA reads TGTGCCAGCAGCCAAACGACTACCGGGGACGCCGGGGAGCTGTTTTTT. Amino acid sequence: CASSQTTTGDAGELFF.

The gene calls are TRBV27 and TRBJ2-7, with 7 bases fitting TRBD1. The germline V gene has CDR1 MNHEY and CDR2 SMNVEV (reference sequence). This CDR3 is 13 amino acids long. Unmatched junction bases numbered 4, after V lost 3 bases and J lost 5 bases. The CDR3 here is CASSLIQGHEQYF. The CDR3 DNA is TGTGCCAGCAGTTTGATACAGGGGCACGAGCAGTACTTC.

The V and J genes are TRBV5-1 and TRBJ1-1, with D uncertain. CDR3 size: 13 residues. The V gene's germline CDR1 is SGHRS and CDR2 YFSETQ. The germline V and J ends were trimmed by 0 bases and 6 bases, with 9 bases remaining between them. The CDR3 region has the DNA TGCGCCAGCAGCTTGGAAGGGTTAGCTGAAGCTTTCTTT. It codes for CASSLEGLAEAFF.

The gene calls are TRBV5-1 and TRBJ2-6; TRBD1 aligns across 7 bases. Germline V CDR1 and CDR2: SGHRS, YFSETQ. V lost 3 bases to trimming and J lost 1 base; unmatched junction nucleotides: 4. CDR3 length: 16 amino acids. CDR3 DNA sequence: TGCGCCAGCAGCTCGGGACAGCGGTCTGGGGCCAACGTCCTGACTTTC. Protein sequence: CASSSGQRSGANVLTF.

This chain connects TRBV29-1 to TRBJ2-7, with 9 bases aligning to TRBD1. CDR3 length: 12 amino acids. The V gene end was trimmed by 6 bases and the J gene end by 7 bases; junction bases not matched to a gene: 7. Germline V CDR1 and CDR2: SQVTM, ANQGSEA. Here the CDR3 DNA reads TGCAGCGTAGGGACAGGGAGTAGGGAGCAGTACTTC. It codes for CSVGTGSREQYF.

This sequence joins TRBV5-6 and TRBJ2-7; tentative D call: TRBD2 (5 bases). This CDR3 spans 14 amino acids. CDR1 is SGHDT and CDR2 is YYEEEE in the germline V gene. V was clipped by 1 base and J by 3 bases, with 11 bases between them. The DNA of the CDR3 is TGTGCCAGCAGCTTGTCAATGACTAACTACGAGCAGTACTTC. Translated: CASSLSMTNYEQYF.

This clone appeared once. The chain has TRBV29-1 and TRBJ2-7; maybe TRBD2 (5 bases). Germline loops: CDR1 SQVTM, CDR2 ANQGSEA. Trimming removed 6 bases at V and 5 bases at J, with 17 bases between. This CDR3 has 13 amino acids. The DNA of the CDR3 is TGCAGCGTCGCTGGACCCGCGGGCAACGAGCAGTACTTC. Its protein product is CSVAGPAGNEQYF.

The V call is TRBV19, the J call TRBJ2-2; D perhaps matches TRBD1 (6 bases). The V end lost 6 bases, the J end lost 5 bases, and 10 bases lay between the germline ends. Germline loops: CDR1 LNHDA, CDR2 SQIVND (reference sequence). CDR3 size: 13 residues. The CDR3 protein is CASSAQGTGELFF. Here the CDR3 DNA reads TGTGCCAGTAGCGCACAGGGAACCGGGGAGCTGTTTTTT.

V is TRBV15 and J is TRBJ2-5; TRBD2 agrees at 13 bases. Germline CDR1 is LNHNV and CDR2 is YYDKDF (reference sequence). With 6 bases clipped from V and 2 bases from J, the junction kept 6 bases outside the gene matches. This CDR3 has 16 residues. The CDR3 loop reads CATRDKGLAGQETQYF. CDR3 DNA sequence: TGTGCCACCAGGGATAAGGGACTAGCGGGGCAAGAGACCCAGTACTTC.

The sample holds one count of this clone. This chain links TRBV29-1 with TRBJ2-2; D is unclear. V shed 7 bases and J shed 5 bases, with 8 bases lying between them. The CDR3 is 11 amino acids. CDR1 and CDR2 (germline): SQVTM, ANQGSEA. The CDR3 nucleotides read TGCAGCGCGAGAAGAACCGGGGAGCTGTTTTTT. Translated, it gives CSARRTGELFF.

This sequence joins TRBV15 and TRBJ2-2, with 8 bases lining up with TRBD1. J was trimmed by 5 bases and V by 4 bases; bases with no gene match: 6. CDR1 and CDR2 from the germline V gene are LNHNV and YYDKDF (reference sequence). The CDR3 totals 15 residues. CDR3 coding DNA: TGTGCCACCAGCAAGGACAGGGTTTGGACCGGGGAGCTGTTTTTT. This codes for CATSKDRVWTGELFF.

The chain couples TRBV29-1 to TRBJ1-2; D remains ambiguous. The CDR3 length is 13 residues. Germline loops: CDR1 SQVTM, CDR2 ANQGSEA. Trimming removed 3 bases at V and 0 bases at J, with 8 bases between. CDR3 DNA: TGCAGCGTTGAGGAGGGAGCTAACTATGGCTACACCTTC. The encoded protein is CSVEEGANYGYTF.

The rearrangement joins TRBV25-1 to TRBJ1-1; D is undetermined. V was shortened by 6 bases and J by 1 base, with 12 bases between the two germline ends. Germline CDR1 reads MGHDK; CDR2 reads SYGVNS. The CDR3 length is 14 residues. This CDR3 reads CASRPLPENTEAFF. CDR3 bases: TGTGCCAGCAGACCCCTTCCCGAGAACACTGAAGCTTTCTTT.

The chain uses TRBV13 and TRBJ2-3; 12 bases agree with TRBD2. Germline CDR1 reads PRHDT; CDR2 reads FYEKMQ (reference sequence). V shed 3 bases, J shed 5 bases, and the junction held 6 bases outside the gene matches. The CDR3 length is 16 residues. CDR3 amino acids: CASSFPQTSGGDTQYF. The CDR3 nucleotides read TGTGCCAGCAGCTTCCCCCAGACTAGCGGGGGAGATACGCAGTATTTT.

V usage is TRBV7-2 and J usage is TRBJ1-5; D possibly corresponds to TRBD1 (5 bases). Germline loops: CDR1 SGHTA, CDR2 FQGNSA. The CDR3 is 12 residues long. V was trimmed by 4 bases and J by 11 bases, leaving 12 bases between them. The CDR3 region is CASSSTDLAQHF. The CDR3 DNA reads TGTGCCAGCAGCTCGACAGATCTAGCCCAGCATTTT.

This clone appeared once. The V gene is TRBV15, the J gene TRBJ1-6, with 9 bases that match TRBD1. Germline lookup yields CDR1 LNHNV and CDR2 YYDKDF (reference sequence). This CDR3 contains 15 residues. V was pared by 1 base and J by 8 bases, with 3 bases of the junction left unmatched. CDR3 in DNA: TGTGCCACCAGCAGAGTCCGGGACAGGGATTCACCCCTCCACTTT. This translates into CATSRVRDRDSPLHF.

The chain carries TRBV27 and TRBJ1-2; possible D gene TRBD1, 5 bases. Trimming pared 1 base from V and 6 bases from J, leaving 9 bases between. The CDR3 is 13 residues long. CDR1 and CDR2 from the germline V gene are MNHEY and SMNVEV (reference sequence). The CDR3, as DNA: TGTGCCAGCAGTTTATTGGGGGGGAATGGCTACACCTTC. Amino acids: CASSLLGGNGYTF.

This clone turned up a few times. The rearrangement links TRBV11-3 to TRBJ2-3, with D maybe TRBD2 (5 bases). The CDR3 sequence is 13 residues long. V was clipped by 5 bases and J by 5 bases, with 11 bases between them. Germline V lookup: CDR1 SGHNT, CDR2 YENEEA. CDR3 residues: CASSAERGDTQYF. In DNA form, the CDR3 reads TGTGCCAGCAGCGCAGAACGGGGAGATACGCAGTATTTT.

This sequence joins TRBV11-2 and TRBJ2-1, with D maybe TRBD2 (6 bases). CDR1 is SGHAT, CDR2 FQNNGV, per germline. The V gene lost 0 bases and the J gene lost 0 bases, with 9 bases spanning the gap. The CDR3 covers 16 residues. CDR3 sequence reads: CASSLDLGLSYNEQFF. The CDR3 DNA reads as TGTGCCAGCAGCTTAGATCTGGGACTCTCCTACAATGAGCAGTTCTTC. Complete variable domain (other parts from reference TRBV11-2 and TRBJ2-1): EAGVAQSPRYKIIEKRQSVAFWCNPISGHATLYWYQQILGQGPKLLIQFQNNGVVDDSQLPKDRFSAERLKGVDSTLKIQPAKLEDSAVYLCASSLDLGLSYNEQFFGPGTRLTVL.

The V call is TRBV29-1, the J call TRBJ1-2; D gene ambiguous. Trimming cost V 0 bases and J 7 bases, with 6 bases left between them. Per the germline V gene, CDR1 is SQVTM and CDR2 is ANQGSEA. This CDR3 has 11 residues. The CDR3 sequence is CSVEESSGYTF. Here the CDR3 DNA reads TGCAGCGTTGAAGAGTCCTCTGGCTACACCTTC.

The V and J genes are TRBV25-1 and TRBJ1-6, with 8 bases identical to TRBD1. Germline assignment: CDR1 MGHDK and CDR2 SYGVNS. V lost 3 bases to trimming and J lost 13 bases; unmatched junction nucleotides: 11. The CDR3 runs 15 residues. CDR3 in DNA: TGTGCCAGCAGTGACTTATCAGGGGGCCCACTCCCCCTCCACTTT. This translates into CASSDLSGGPLPLHF. Looking up the rest from reference TRBV25-1 and TRBJ1-6 gives the full variable domain: EADIYQTPRYLVIGTGKKITLECSQTMGHDKMYWYQQDPGMELHLIHYSYGVNSTEKGDLSSESTVSRIRTEHFPLTLESARPSHTSQYLCASSDLSGGPLPLHFGNGTRLTVT.

This clone was recorded only once. V and J are TRBV6-6 and TRBJ2-2; no clear D gene. The CDR3 is 13 amino acids. CDR1 is MNHNY and CDR2 is SVGAGI in the germline V gene (reference sequence). V lost 7 bases and J 2 bases, leaving 8 bases between the germline ends. This CDR3 reads CASTRPNTGELFF. As DNA, the CDR3 is TGTGCCAGCACACGACCCAACACCGGGGAGCTGTTTTTT.

The chain links TRBV5-1 to TRBJ2-1; possibly TRBD1 or TRBD2 for D (5 bases each). The CDR3 runs 14 residues. V lost 0 bases and J lost 4, with 8 bases in between. CDR1 and CDR2 (germline): SGHRS, YFSETQ. The CDR3 DNA reads as TGCGCCAGCAGCTTGGGGGACCGATACAATGAGCAGTTCTTC. Translation gives CASSLGDRYNEQFF.

V and J are TRBV6-6 and TRBJ2-1; the match to TRBD2 covers 10 bases. CDR1 is MNHNY, CDR2 SVGAGI, per germline (reference sequence). With 6 bases clipped from V and 4 bases from J, the junction kept 6 bases outside the gene matches. The CDR3 sequence is 15 residues long. CDR3 coding DNA: TGTGCCAGCAGGAAGAGTAGCGGGGGGTACAATGAGCAGTTCTTC. Translation: CASRKSSGGYNEQFF.

The chain combines TRBV10-3 with TRBJ2-1; weak D call: TRBD1 (5 bases). The germline CDR1 and CDR2 sequences are ENHRY and SYGVKD. Trimming cost V 3 bases and J 8 bases, with 14 bases left between them. The CDR3 sequence is 14 residues long. For the CDR3, the DNA is TGTGCCATCAGTGACAGGGTTACAGGCGATGAGCAGTTCTTC. Translation: CAISDRVTGDEQFF.